This T cell receptor (beta chain) was identified in a study of shared clonotypes between healthy human individuals. General study results and limits: In having few donors, the study represented limited genetic and exposure-history diversity.

From germline, CDR1 is SNHLY and CDR2 FYNNEI. The CDR3 has 14 residues. The J segment lost 8 bases and the V segment lost 4 bases, leaving 7 bases of the junction unmatched. Healthy adults negative for HIV, lacking recent acute infections or vaccinations, served as donors. The table came from immunoSEQ multiplex PCR; TCRdb's copy has only in-frame clones and leaves some out. The sample contains a few million clones, just under 95% of which appear only once. As concerns this clone: Its antigen is unknown.

The receptor was isolated from a man aged 18 to 35 in good health. Some clones in this sample may be carry-over from other donors' samples. The rearrangement uses TRBV2 and TRBJ2-1; the match to TRBD1 covers 8 bases. Sequenced: naive CD4+ T cells from PBMCs. Stated subset: CD45RA+ positively selected. The CDR3 nucleotides are TGTGCCAGCAGTGTCCAGGGGGCCGGGTATGAGCAGTTCTTC. It translates to CASSVQGAGYEQFF. Using reference TRBV2 and TRBJ2-1 for the parts outside the CDR3, the full variable domain is EPEVTQTPSHQVTQMGQEVILRCVPISNHLYFYWYRQILGQKVEFLVSFYNNEISEKSEIFDDQFSVERPDGSNFTLKIRSTKLEDSAMYFCASSVQGAGYEQFFGPGTRLTVL.